The entry below gives a single TCR beta chain sequence along with its context. Study processing details: Reference gene primer amplification yielded estimated nucleated cell counts. TCRdb's copy holds only in-frame clones and misses some; the assay was immunoSEQ multiplex PCR. The V and J calls and clone size are taken from that table; D and trimming were inferred from the DNA. Here the sample spans approximately 240,000 clones, 75% to 85% being singletons. These data come from a study of blood T cell repertoires in COVID-19. Study as a whole: Both acute and convalescent COVID-19 samples were obtained from the United States, Italy and Spain. In each case, the material was cDNA or gDNA derived from T cells, B-cell-depleted T cells, or PBMCs.

The clonotype comes from a woman in her thirties or forties who had recovered from COVID-19. The sample consisted of peripheral blood.

The CDR3 DNA follows: TGTGCCAGCAGCGTAGATCACAAATCCTACGAGCAGTACTTC. This sequence encodes CASSVDHKSYEQYF. The chain uses TRBV9 and TRBJ2-7; D call uncertain. In germline, CDR1 is SGDLS, CDR2 YYNGEE. The CDR3 length is 14 residues. V shed 0 bases and J shed 1 base, with 8 bases lying between them. Combining the CDR3 with reference TRBV9 and TRBJ2-7 gives the whole variable domain DSGVTQTPKHLITATGQRVTLRCSPRSGDLSVYWYQQSLDQGLQFLIQYYNGEERAKGNILERFSAQQFPDLHSELNLSSLELGDSALYFCASSVDHKSYEQYFGPGTRLTVT.